This T cell receptor beta chain was sequenced for a study of long-term antiretroviral therapy in people with HIV. Study conclusions and caveats: Blood, drawn from the mid-2000s to the late 2010s, may reflect older ART regimens.

The libraries were made with immunoSEQ v3.0 at survey level. Measured with immunoSEQ multiplex PCR; TCRdb has only the in-frame clones, and not every one. The data hold 7,000 to 8,000 clones, with roughly 82% observed a single time. With respect to this clone: Its specificity is unknown.

CDR3 size: 15 residues. V shed 6 bases and J 6 bases; nucleotides not matched to a gene: 8. CDR1 and CDR2 from the germline V gene are SNHLY and FYNNEI. The source was unsorted PBMCs, collected 0.1 years after starting antiretroviral therapy. The clonotype comes from a man aged 40-49 years with HIV. The V and J genes are TRBV2 and TRBJ2-3, with TRBD2 identical over 11 bases. The CDR3 sequence is CASSGISGGADTQYF. DNA for the CDR3: TGTGCCAGCAGCGGAATTAGCGGGGGGGCGGATACGCAGTATTTT. Variable domain in full (rest from reference TRBV2 and TRBJ2-3): EPEVTQTPSHQVTQMGQEVILRCVPISNHLYFYWYRQILGQKVEFLVSFYNNEISEKSEIFDDQFSVERPDGSNFTLKIRSTKLEDSAMYFCASSGISGGADTQYFGPGTRLTVL.